A selection of T cell receptor beta chains follows, all from one sample in a study of blood T cell repertoires in COVID-19. Method: immunoSEQ multiplex PCR; TCRdb's copy keeps in-frame clones and lacks some. The repertoire holds approximately 100,000 clones, with 70% to 90% as singletons. The sequencing input was peripheral blood. The receptors derive from a woman between 25 and 40 years old with acute or convalescent COVID-19. Each CDR3 is given with its conserved first and last residue. D genes are given only for firm matches. Clone size appears in some rows only: once, few, many, or a class for an expanded clone.

D,J,V,size,CDR3,DNA
TRBD2,TRBJ2-1,TRBV13,once,CASGERGGLDEQFF,TGTGCCAGCGGGGAGCGGGGGGGCCTGGATGAGCAGTTCTTC
NA,TRBJ2-2,TRBV21-1,once,CASSKVRTGDFSNTGELFF,TGTGCCAGCAGCAAAGTACGGACAGGGGATTTTTCGAACACCGGGGAGCTGTTTTTT
TRBD2,TRBJ2-3,TRBV24-1,NA,CATSDKGLAGPPDTQYF,TGTGCCACCAGTGATAAGGGACTAGCGGGGCCGCCAGATACGCAGTATTTT
NA,TRBJ2-7,TRBV5-1,NA,CASSWRDRLNYEQYF,TGCGCCAGCAGCTGGAGGGACAGACTGAACTACGAGCAGTACTTC
TRBD1,TRBJ1-1,TRBV28,NA,CASSLRQGQAFF,TGTGCCAGCAGTCTTCGACAGGGACAAGCTTTCTTT
NA,TRBJ2-7,TRBV11-2,NA,CASSFLPRLYEQYF,TGTGCCAGCAGCTTCTTACCCAGACTCTACGAGCAGTACTTC
TRBD2,TRBJ2-7,TRBV5-6,NA,CASSFPSGGNEQYF,TGTGCCAGCAGCTTCCCGAGCGGGGGGAACGAGCAGTACTTC
NA,TRBJ2-7,TRBV5-1,NA,CASSLDGQEGYEQYF,TGCGCCAGCAGCTTGGACGGGCAGGAGGGTTACGAGCAGTACTTC
TRBD1,TRBJ1-5,TRBV7-9,NA,CASSLSGGNQPQHF,TGTGCCAGCAGCTTATCAGGGGGCAACCAGCCCCAGCATTTT
TRBD1,TRBJ2-7,TRBV5-1,NA,CASSPEGQGKYEQYF,TGCGCCAGCAGCCCGGAGGGACAGGGGAAGTACGAGCAGTACTTC
TRBD2,TRBJ2-3,TRBV7-8,NA,CASSLGLAGATDTQYF,TGTGCCAGCAGCCTGGGACTAGCGGGGGCCACAGATACGCAGTATTTT
TRBD2,TRBJ2-1,TRBV5-1,NA,CASSLPLAGSYNEQFF,TGCGCCAGCAGCTTGCCCCTAGCGGGGTCCTACAATGAGCAGTTCTTC
NA,TRBJ2-7,TRBV30,NA,CAWTPRPQYEQYF,TGTGCCTGGACTCCGAGACCACAGTACGAGCAGTACTTC
NA,TRBJ1-2,TRBV5-6,NA,CASSLEEYGYTF,TGTGCCAGCAGCTTGGAAGAGTATGGCTACACCTTC
TRBD1,TRBJ1-5,TRBV29-1,once,CSARGTGGNQPQHF,TGCAGCGCTCGCGGGACAGGGGGCAATCAGCCCCAGCATTTT
TRBD2,TRBJ2-5,TRBV5-4,NA,CASSFLSGAGETQYF,TGTGCCAGCAGCTTCCTTAGCGGGGCAGGAGAGACCCAGTACTTC
TRBD1,TRBJ1-1,TRBV29-1,NA,CSVGTGWTEAFF,TGCAGCGTCGGGACAGGGTGGACTGAAGCTTTCTTT
NA,TRBJ2-1,TRBV29-1,NA,CSVEGGVDRNNEQFF,TGCAGCGTTGAGGGGGGAGTAGACAGAAACAATGAGCAGTTCTTC
TRBD1,TRBJ2-1,TRBV18,NA,CASSPDRVNEQFF,TGTGCCAGCTCACCGGACAGGGTCAATGAGCAGTTCTTC
NA,TRBJ1-5,TRBV5-1,few,CASSLEGGNQPQHF,TGCGCCAGCAGCTTGGAAGGGGGCAATCAGCCCCAGCATTTT
NA,TRBJ2-3,TRBV5-1,few,CASSLGDLVTDTQYF,TGCGCCAGCAGCTTGGGGGACTTAGTCACAGATACGCAGTATTTT
NA,TRBJ1-1,TRBV9,NA,CASSRQTGGTEAFF,TGTGCCAGCAGCCGCCAGACAGGCGGGACTGAAGCTTTCTTT
NA,TRBJ1-5,TRBV3-1/TRBV3-2,NA,CASSQEGNSNQPQHF,TGTGCCAGCAGCCAAGAGGGCAACAGCAATCAGCCCCAGCATTTT
TRBD2,TRBJ2-2,TRBV15,NA,CATSRERSSGGHPRELFF,TGTGCCACCAGCAGGGAGAGGTCTAGCGGGGGACACCCGAGGGAGCTGTTTTTT
NA,TRBJ2-3,TRBV7-3,NA,CASSLTRDSDTQYF,TGTGCCAGCAGCTTAACCCGGGACTCAGATACGCAGTATTTT
NA,TRBJ2-6,TRBV6-5,NA,CASSYLQGPVTNVLTF,TGTGCCAGCAGTTACTTACAGGGACCGGTGACCAACGTCCTGACTTTC
NA,TRBJ1-6,TRBV6-5,NA,CASRLSSYNSPLHF,TGTGCCAGCAGGCTGAGCTCCTATAATTCACCCCTCCACTTT
NA,TRBJ1-1,TRBV28,NA,CASSPRRGTNTEAFF,TGTGCCAGCAGTCCCCGCCGGGGAACCAACACTGAAGCTTTCTTT
TRBD1,TRBJ1-6,TRBV5-1,once,CASSSTGRNSPLHF,TGCGCCAGCAGCTCGACAGGGCGCAATTCACCCCTCCACTTT
TRBD1,TRBJ2-5,TRBV14,NA,CASSQDWDRVETQYF,TGTGCCAGCAGCCAAGATTGGGACAGGGTTGAGACCCAGTACTTC
TRBD2,TRBJ2-2,TRBV20-1,NA,CSASWSGGTGELFF,TGCAGTGCTAGTTGGTCGGGGGGCACCGGGGAGCTGTTTTTT
TRBD1,TRBJ2-3,TRBV6-5,NA,CASSYSGTGNTDTQYF,TGTGCCAGCAGTTACTCGGGGACAGGGAACACAGATACGCAGTATTTT
TRBD1,TRBJ2-7,TRBV29-1,NA,CSVEDRTGAAYEQYF,TGCAGCGTTGAAGACCGGACAGGGGCAGCCTACGAGCAGTACTTC
TRBD1,TRBJ1-5,TRBV7-8,few,CASSSRDRGRGNQPQHF,TGTGCCAGCAGCTCCCGGGACAGGGGGCGAGGCAATCAGCCCCAGCATTTT
TRBD1,TRBJ2-7,TRBV28,NA,CASSIGGGPYEQYF,TGTGCCAGCAGTATAGGGGGCGGCCCCTACGAGCAGTACTTC
NA,TRBJ1-6,TRBV30,NA,CAWADKLNSPLHF,TGTGCCTGGGCGGACAAACTTAATTCACCCCTCCACTTT
NA,TRBJ1-2,TRBV5-6,NA,CASSSQGPLNYGYTF,TGTGCCAGCAGCTCTCAGGGGCCGCTTAACTATGGCTACACCTTC
NA,TRBJ2-7,TRBV2,NA,CASSGLPHEQYF,TGTGCCAGCAGTGGCCTACCCCACGAGCAGTACTTC
NA,TRBJ1-6,TRBV5-1,few,CASSFSGSYNSPLHF,TGCGCCAGCAGCTTTTCAGGGTCCTATAATTCACCCCTCCACTTT
TRBD1,TRBJ1-2,TRBV25-1,NA,CASSAQGYYGYTF,TGTGCCAGCAGTGCACAGGGGTACTATGGCTACACCTTC